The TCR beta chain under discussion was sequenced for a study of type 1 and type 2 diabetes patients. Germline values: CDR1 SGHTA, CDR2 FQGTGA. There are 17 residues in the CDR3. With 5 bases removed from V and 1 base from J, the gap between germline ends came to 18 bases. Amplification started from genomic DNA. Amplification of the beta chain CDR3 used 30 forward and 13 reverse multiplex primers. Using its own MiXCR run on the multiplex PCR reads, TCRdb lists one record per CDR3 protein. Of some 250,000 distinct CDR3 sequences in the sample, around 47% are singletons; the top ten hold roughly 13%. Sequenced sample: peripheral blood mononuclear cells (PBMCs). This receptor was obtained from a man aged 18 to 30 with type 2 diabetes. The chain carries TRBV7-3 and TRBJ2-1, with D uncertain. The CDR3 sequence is CASSPAGRVFSYNEQFF. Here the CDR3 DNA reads TGTGCCAGCAGCCCAGCCGGACGGGTCTTTTCCTACAATGAGCAGTTCTTC.